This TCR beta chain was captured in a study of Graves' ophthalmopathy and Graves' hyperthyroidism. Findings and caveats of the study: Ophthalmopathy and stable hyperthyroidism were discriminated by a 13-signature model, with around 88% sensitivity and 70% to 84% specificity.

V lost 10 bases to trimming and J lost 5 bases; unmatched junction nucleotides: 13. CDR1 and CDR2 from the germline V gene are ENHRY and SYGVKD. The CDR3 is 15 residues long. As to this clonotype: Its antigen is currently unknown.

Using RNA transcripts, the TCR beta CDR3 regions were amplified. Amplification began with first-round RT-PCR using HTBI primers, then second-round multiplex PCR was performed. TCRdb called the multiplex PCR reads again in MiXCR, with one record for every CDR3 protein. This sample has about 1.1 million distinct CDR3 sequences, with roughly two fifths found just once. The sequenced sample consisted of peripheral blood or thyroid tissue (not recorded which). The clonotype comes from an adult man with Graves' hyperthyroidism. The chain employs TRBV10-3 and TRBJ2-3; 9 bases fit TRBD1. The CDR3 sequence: CASSLQGAGEDTQYF. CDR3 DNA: TGTGCCAGCAGCCTACAGGGGGCTGGTGAAGATACGCAGTATTTT.